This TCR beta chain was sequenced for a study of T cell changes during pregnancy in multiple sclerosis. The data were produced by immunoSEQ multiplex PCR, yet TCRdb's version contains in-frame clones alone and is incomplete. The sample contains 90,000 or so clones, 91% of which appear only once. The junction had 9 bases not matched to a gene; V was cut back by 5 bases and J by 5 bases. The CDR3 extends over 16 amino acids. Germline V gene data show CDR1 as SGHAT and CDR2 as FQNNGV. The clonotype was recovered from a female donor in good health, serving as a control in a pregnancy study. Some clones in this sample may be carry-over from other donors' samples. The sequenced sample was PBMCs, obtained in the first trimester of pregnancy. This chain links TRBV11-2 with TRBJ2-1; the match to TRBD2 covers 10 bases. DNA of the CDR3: TGTGCCAGCAGCCCGAGGACTAGCGGACTTCACAATGAGCAGTTCTTC. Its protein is CASSPRTSGLHNEQFF.